What follows are 5 T cell receptor beta chains derived from one specimen sequenced in a study of radiation and T cells in renal cell carcinoma. Treatment meaning: 15 Gy SBRT to primary tumor, nephrectomy 4 weeks later. Sequencing used immunoSEQ multiplex PCR; TCRdb keeps in-frame clones, though not all of them. The table has about 12,000 clones, 33% seen once. Sample: tumor tissue, taken from a patient whose treatment included radiotherapy and nephrectomy. Receptor source: a man aged 55-75 years with renal cell carcinoma.

This clone was observed a few times. The chain recombines TRBV27 with TRBJ2-1; D unclear. This CDR3 region has 13 residues. The V end lost 3 bases, the J end lost 5 bases, and 8 bases lay between the germline ends. CDR1 and CDR2 from the germline V gene are MNHEY and SMNVEV (reference sequence). In DNA, the CDR3 is TGTGCCAGCAGTTTTTCATCCGACAATGAGCAGTTCTTC. The encoded protein is CASSFSSDNEQFF.

The chain combines TRBV30 with TRBJ2-2, with unresolved D. CDR1 is GTSNPN and CDR2 is SVGIG in the germline V gene (reference sequence). Between the trimmed V and J ends, which lost 4 bases and 4 bases, there was a span of 10 bases. CDR3 length: 13 residues. The CDR3 is CAWTPTGTGELFF. DNA of the CDR3: TGTGCCTGGACCCCCACGGGCACCGGGGAGCTGTTTTTT. The full variable domain, its missing parts supplied by reference TRBV30 and TRBJ2-2, is SQTIHQWPATLVQPVGSPLSLECTVEGTSNPNLYWYRQAAGRGLQLLFYSVGIGQISSEVPQNLSASRPQDRQFILSSKKLLLSDSGFYLCAWTPTGTGELFFGEGSRLTVL.

This clone was counted a few times. The rearrangement uses TRBV7-9 and TRBJ2-1, with 9 bases identical to TRBD2. V was clipped by 6 bases and J by 5 bases; unmatched bases: 8. Germline V gives CDR1 SEHNR, CDR2 FQNEAQ (reference sequence). The CDR3 has 15 amino acids. CDR3 nucleotide sequence: TGTGCCAGCAGACAAGGGACTAGCCGAGACAATGAGCAGTTCTTC. Translated, it gives CASRQGTSRDNEQFF.

J is TRBJ2-1 and V is TRBV30; TRBD2 is a possible D gene (6 bases). The V and J ends lost 5 bases and 2 bases respectively, with 7 bases between them. This CDR3 spans 12 amino acids. Germline V gene sequence: CDR1 GTSNPN, CDR2 SVGIG (reference sequence). The CDR3 bases are TGTGCCTGGGGGAGGACCTACAATGAGCAGTTCTTC. Protein product: CAWGRTYNEQFF.

The sample holds a few counts of this clone. The chain is built from TRBV10-2 and TRBJ2-1; a weak D match, TRBD2 (6 bases). V gave up 10 bases and J gave up 9 bases, with 13 bases separating them. CDR1 and CDR2 from the germline V gene are WSHSY and SAAADI. This CDR3 is 11 amino acids long. The CDR3 reads CATMEGGEQFF. The CDR3 DNA follows: TGCGCCACCATGGAGGGCGGTGAGCAGTTCTTC.